This T cell receptor beta chain was sequenced during a study of blood T cell repertoires in COVID-19. Looking at the study overall: Samples taken during acute and convalescent COVID-19 were collected in the United States, Italy and Spain. T cells, B-cell-depleted T cells, or PBMCs provided the cDNA or gDNA that served as material.

The CDR3 runs to 14 residues. The germline CDR1 and CDR2 sequences are SGHRS and YFSETQ. The V and J ends lost 5 bases and 0 bases respectively, with 10 bases between them. Source study methods: Using reference gene primer amplification, nucleated cell counts were estimated. Assay: immunoSEQ multiplex PCR; the TCRdb copy retains only in-frame clones and omits some. V and J calls and clone size are those listed in that table; D and trimming were worked out from the DNA. The table lists around 70,000 clones, about four fifths of them singletons. The clonotype originates from a woman aged 80 or older with active or convalescent COVID-19. The specimen was peripheral blood. The rearrangement joins TRBV5-1 to TRBJ2-3; no clear D. The CDR3 sequence: CASRGEPSTDTQYF. CDR3 nucleotides: TGCGCCAGCAGGGGCGAACCGAGCACAGATACGCAGTATTTT. Full variable domain (remainder filled in from reference TRBV5-1 and TRBJ2-3): KAGVTQTPRYLIKTRGQQVTLSCSPISGHRSVSWYQQTPGQGLQFLFEYFSETQRNKGNFPGRFSGRQFSNSRSEMNVSTLELGDSALYLCASRGEPSTDTQYFGPGTRLTVL.